This T cell receptor beta chain was observed in a study of blood T cells in healthy people across ages. The overall study: When template switching was applied, about one barcoded beta molecule was captured per two T cells. Study findings and constraints: Age showed a roughly linear inverse relationship with TCR beta diversity per million T cells.

This clonotype was recorded many times. The antigen is undetermined. Using a J-beta primer mix together with a sample-barcoded 5' primer, a second PCR was run for roughly 6 to 11 cycles. One entry per CDR3 protein, called by TCRdb with MiXCR from the 5' RACE reads. This table has approximately 900,000 distinct CDR3 sequences, about 27% appearing once. The V gene's germline CDR1 is SNHLY and CDR2 FYNNEI. V lost 9 bases, J lost 6 bases, and 8 bases stayed unmatched. CDR3 size: 12 residues. A further study also used this sample, focusing on T cells of mothers and their children. According to that study: Some 3 million TCR beta reads per child versus over 9.5 million per mother.

Specimen: blood. The clonotype was recovered from a woman in her forties in good health. The rearrangement links TRBV2 to TRBJ2-7, with 7 nucleotides matching TRBD1. The CDR3 region is CASQTGLSEQYF. The CDR3 DNA follows: TGTGCCAGTCAGACAGGGCTTAGCGAGCAGTACTTC.